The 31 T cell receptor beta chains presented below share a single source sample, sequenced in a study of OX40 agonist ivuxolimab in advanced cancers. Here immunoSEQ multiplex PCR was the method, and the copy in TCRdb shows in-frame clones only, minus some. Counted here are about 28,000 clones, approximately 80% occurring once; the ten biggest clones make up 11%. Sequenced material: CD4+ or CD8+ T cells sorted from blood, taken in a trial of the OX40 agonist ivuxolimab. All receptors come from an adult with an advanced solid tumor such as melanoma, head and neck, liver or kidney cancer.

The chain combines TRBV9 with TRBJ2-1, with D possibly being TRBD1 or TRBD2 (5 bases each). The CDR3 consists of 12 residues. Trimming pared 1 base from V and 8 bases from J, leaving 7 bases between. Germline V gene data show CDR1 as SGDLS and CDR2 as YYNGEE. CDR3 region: CASSVPGHEQFF. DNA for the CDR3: TGTGCCAGCAGCGTACCGGGGCATGAGCAGTTCTTC.

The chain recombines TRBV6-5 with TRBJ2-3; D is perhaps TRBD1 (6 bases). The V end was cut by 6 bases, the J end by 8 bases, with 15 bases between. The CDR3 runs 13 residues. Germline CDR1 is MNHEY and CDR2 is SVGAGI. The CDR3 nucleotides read TGTGCCAGCAGCGGGACACTGGACGCTACGCAGTATTTT. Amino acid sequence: CASSGTLDATQYF.

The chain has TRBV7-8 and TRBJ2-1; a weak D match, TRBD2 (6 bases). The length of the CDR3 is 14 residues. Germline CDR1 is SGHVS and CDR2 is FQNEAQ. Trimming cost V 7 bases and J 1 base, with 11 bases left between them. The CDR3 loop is CASTGVVSYNEQFF. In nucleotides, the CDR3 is TGTGCCAGCACGGGGGTAGTATCCTACAATGAGCAGTTCTTC.

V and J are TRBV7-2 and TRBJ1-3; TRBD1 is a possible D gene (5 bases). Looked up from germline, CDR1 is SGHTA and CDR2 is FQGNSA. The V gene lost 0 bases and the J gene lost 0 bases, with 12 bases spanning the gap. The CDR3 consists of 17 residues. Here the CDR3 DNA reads TGTGCCAGCAGCTTAGCAGAAGGACATCCCTCTGGAAACACCATATATTTT. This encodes CASSLAEGHPSGNTIYF.

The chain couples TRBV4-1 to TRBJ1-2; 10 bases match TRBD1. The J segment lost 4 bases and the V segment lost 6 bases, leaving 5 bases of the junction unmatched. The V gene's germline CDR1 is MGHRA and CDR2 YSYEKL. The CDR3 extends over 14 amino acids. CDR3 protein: CASSRTGGGYGYTF. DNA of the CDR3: TGCGCCAGCAGTCGGACAGGGGGAGGCTATGGCTACACCTTC.

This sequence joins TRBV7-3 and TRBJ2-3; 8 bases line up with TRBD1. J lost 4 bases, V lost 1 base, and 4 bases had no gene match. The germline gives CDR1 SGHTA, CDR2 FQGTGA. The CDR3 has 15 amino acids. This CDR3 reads CASSLIQGGSDTQYF. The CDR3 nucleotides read TGTGCCAGCAGCTTAATACAGGGGGGCTCAGATACGCAGTATTTT.

CDR3 residues: CASSYGLGETEAFF. DNA of the CDR3: TGTGCCAGCAGTTACGGGTTGGGGGAAACTGAAGCTTTCTTT. J is TRBJ1-1 and V is TRBV6-5; a possible D gene is TRBD1 (5 bases). V was trimmed by 2 bases and J by 5 bases, leaving 12 bases between them. Germline CDR1 MNHEY, CDR2 SVGAGI. This CDR3 has 14 amino acids.

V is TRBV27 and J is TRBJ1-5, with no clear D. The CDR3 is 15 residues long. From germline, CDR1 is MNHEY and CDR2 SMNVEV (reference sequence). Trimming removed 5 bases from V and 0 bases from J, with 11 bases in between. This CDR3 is CASSLEMYSNQPQHF. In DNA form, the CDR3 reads TGTGCCAGCAGTCTAGAAATGTATAGCAATCAGCCCCAGCATTTT.

The CDR3 spells CASSYPGLNTEAFF. In nucleotides, the CDR3 is TGTGCCAGCAGTTACCCAGGGCTGAACACTGAAGCTTTCTTT. This sequence joins TRBV6-5 and TRBJ1-1; D is possibly TRBD1 (5 bases). Germline loops: CDR1 MNHEY, CDR2 SVGAGI. There are 14 residues in the CDR3. V lost 2 bases and J 0 bases, leaving 7 bases between the germline ends.

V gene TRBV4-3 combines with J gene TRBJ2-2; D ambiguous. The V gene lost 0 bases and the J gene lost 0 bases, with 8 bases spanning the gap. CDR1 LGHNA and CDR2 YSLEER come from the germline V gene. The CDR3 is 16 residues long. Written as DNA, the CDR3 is TGCGCCAGCAGCCAAGATTACGCGGCGAACACCGGGGAGCTGTTTTTT. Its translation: CASSQDYAANTGELFF.

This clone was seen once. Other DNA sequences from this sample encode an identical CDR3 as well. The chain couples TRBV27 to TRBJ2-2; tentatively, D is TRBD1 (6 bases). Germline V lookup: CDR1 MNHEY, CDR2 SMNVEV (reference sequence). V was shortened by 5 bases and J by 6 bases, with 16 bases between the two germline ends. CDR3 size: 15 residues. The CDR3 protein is CASSLRDRLAGELFF. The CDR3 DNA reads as TGTGCCAGCAGTCTCCGAGACAGGTTGGCCGGGGAGCTGTTTTTT.

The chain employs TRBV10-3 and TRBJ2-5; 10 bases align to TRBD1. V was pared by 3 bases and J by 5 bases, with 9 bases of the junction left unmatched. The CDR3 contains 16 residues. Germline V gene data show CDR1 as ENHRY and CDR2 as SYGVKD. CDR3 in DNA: TGTGCCATCAGTGAATCCGTGACAGGGGGCCTGGAGACCCAGTACTTC. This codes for CAISESVTGGLETQYF.

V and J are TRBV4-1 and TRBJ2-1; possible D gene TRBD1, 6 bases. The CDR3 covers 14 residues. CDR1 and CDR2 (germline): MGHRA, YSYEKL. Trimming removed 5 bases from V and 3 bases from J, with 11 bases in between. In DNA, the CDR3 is TGCGCCAGCAGCTACCGAGGGGGCTACAATGAGCAGTTCTTC. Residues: CASSYRGGYNEQFF.

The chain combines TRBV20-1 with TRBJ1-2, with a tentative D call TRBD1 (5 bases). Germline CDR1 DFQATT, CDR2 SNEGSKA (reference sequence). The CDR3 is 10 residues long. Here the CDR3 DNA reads TGCAGCCCGGGGCTGGGCGGCTACACCTTC. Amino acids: CSPGLGGYTF.

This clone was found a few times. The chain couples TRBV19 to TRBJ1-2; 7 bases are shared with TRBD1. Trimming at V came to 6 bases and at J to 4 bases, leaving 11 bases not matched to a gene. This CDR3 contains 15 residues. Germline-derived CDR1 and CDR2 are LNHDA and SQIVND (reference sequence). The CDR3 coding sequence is TGTGCCAGTAGAGACAGGGAATGGTATGGCTATGGCTACACCTTC. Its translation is CASRDREWYGYGYTF.

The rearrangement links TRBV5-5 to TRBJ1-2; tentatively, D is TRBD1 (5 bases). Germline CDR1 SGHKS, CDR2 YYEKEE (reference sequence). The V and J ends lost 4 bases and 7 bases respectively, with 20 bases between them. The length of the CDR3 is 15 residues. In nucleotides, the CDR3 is TGTGCCAGCAGCCAGGAGGGGCAGGCCATTTCTGGCTACACCTTC. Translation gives CASSQEGQAISGYTF.

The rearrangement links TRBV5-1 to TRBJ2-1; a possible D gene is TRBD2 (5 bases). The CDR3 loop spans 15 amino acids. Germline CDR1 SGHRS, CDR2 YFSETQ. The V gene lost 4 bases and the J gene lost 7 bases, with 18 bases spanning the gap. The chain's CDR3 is CASSPRLQTGNEQFF. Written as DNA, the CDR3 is TGCGCCAGCAGCCCGAGACTCCAAACGGGAAATGAGCAGTTCTTC.

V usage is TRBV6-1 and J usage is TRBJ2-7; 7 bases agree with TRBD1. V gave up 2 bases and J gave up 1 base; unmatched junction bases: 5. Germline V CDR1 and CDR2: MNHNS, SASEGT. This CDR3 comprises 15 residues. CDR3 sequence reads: CASSEWGTASYEQYF. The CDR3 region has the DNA TGTGCCAGCAGTGAATGGGGGACAGCATCCTACGAGCAGTACTTC.

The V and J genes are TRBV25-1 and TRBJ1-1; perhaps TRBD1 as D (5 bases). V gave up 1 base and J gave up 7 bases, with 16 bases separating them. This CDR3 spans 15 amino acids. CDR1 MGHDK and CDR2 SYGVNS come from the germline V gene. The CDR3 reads CASSESSWGIGEAFF. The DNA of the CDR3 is TGTGCCAGCAGTGAATCTAGTTGGGGGATTGGTGAAGCTTTCTTT.

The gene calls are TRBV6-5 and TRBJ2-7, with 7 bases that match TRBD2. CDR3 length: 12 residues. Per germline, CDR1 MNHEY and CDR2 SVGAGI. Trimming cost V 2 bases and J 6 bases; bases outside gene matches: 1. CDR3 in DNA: TGTGCCAGCAGTTACGGCGGGGGCGAGCAGTACTTC. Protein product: CASSYGGGEQYF.

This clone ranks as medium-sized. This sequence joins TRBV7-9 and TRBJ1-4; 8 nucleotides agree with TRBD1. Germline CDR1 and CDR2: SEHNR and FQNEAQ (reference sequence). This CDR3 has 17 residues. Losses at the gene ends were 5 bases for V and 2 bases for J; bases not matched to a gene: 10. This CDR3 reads CASSETGVGVTNEKLFF. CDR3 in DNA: TGTGCCAGCAGCGAGACAGGGGTGGGCGTTACTAATGAAAAACTGTTTTTT.

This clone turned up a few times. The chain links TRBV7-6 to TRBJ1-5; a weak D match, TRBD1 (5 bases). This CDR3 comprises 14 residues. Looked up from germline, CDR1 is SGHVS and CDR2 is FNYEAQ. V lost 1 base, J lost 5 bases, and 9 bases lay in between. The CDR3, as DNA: TGTGCCAGCAGCTTAGAGCCGGGGGATCAGCCCCAGCATTTT. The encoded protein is CASSLEPGDQPQHF.

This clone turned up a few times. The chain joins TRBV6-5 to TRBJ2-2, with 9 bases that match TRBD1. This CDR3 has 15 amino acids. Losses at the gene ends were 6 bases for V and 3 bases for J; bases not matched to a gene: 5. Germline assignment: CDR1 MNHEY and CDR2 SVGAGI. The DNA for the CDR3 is TGTGCCAGCAGCCCCTGGACAGGGGACACCGGGGAGCTGTTTTTT. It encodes CASSPWTGDTGELFF.

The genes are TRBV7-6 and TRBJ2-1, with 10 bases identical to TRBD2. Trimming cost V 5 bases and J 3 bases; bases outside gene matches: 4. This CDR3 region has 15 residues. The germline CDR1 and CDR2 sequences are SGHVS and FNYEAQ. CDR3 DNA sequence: TGTGCCAGCAGCACACTAGCGGGGATCTACAATGAGCAGTTCTTC. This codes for CASSTLAGIYNEQFF.

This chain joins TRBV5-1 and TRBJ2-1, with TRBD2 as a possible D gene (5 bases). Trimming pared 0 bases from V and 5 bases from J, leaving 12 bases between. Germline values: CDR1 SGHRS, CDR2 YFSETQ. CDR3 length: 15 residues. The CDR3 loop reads CASSLGTQEDNEQFF. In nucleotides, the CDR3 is TGCGCCAGCAGCTTGGGGACTCAGGAGGACAATGAGCAGTTCTTC.

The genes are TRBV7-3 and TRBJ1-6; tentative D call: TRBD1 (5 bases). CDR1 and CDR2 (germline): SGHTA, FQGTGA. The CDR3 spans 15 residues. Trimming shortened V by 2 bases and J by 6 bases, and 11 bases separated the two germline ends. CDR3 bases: TGTGCCAGCAGCTTAGGCGGGGGGATTAATTCACCCCTCCACTTT. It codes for CASSLGGGINSPLHF. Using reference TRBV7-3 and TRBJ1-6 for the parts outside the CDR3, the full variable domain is GAGVSQTPSNKVTEKGKYVELRCDPISGHTALYWYRQSLGQGPEFLIYFQGTGAADDSGLPNDRFFAVRPEGSVSTLKIQRTERGDSAVYLCASSLGGGINSPLHFGNGTRLTVT.

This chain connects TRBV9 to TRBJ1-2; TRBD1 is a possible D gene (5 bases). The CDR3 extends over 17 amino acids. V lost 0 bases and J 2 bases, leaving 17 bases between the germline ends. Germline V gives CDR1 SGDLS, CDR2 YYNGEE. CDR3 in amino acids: CASSVALHGGANYGYTF. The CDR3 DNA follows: TGTGCCAGCAGCGTAGCTCTTCACGGAGGGGCGAACTATGGCTACACCTTC.

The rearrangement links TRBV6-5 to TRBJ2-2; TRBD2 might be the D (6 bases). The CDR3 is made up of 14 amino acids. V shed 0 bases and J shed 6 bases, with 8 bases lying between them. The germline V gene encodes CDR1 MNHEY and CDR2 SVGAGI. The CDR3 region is CASSYSGGSGELFF. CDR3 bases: TGTGCCAGCAGTTACTCAGGAGGGTCCGGGGAGCTGTTTTTT.

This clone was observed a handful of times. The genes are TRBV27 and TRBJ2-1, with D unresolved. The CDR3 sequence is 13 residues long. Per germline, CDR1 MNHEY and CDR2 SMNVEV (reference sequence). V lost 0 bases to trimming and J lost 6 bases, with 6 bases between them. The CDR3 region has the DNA TGTGCCAGCAGTTTATCTAAGGGCAATGAGCAGTTCTTC. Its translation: CASSLSKGNEQFF.

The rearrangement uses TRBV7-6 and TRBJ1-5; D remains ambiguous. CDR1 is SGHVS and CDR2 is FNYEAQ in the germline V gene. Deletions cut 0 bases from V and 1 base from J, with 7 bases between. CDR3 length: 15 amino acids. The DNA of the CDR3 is TGTGCCAGCAGCTTAGCTACGGGAAGCAATCAGCCCCAGCATTTT. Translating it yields CASSLATGSNQPQHF. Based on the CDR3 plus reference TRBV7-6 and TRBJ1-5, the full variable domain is GAGVSQSPRYKVTKRGQDVALRCDPISGHVSLYWYRQALGQGPEFLTYFNYEAQQDKSGLPNDRFSAERPEGSISTLTIQRTEQRDSAMYRCASSLATGSNQPQHFGDGTRLSIL.

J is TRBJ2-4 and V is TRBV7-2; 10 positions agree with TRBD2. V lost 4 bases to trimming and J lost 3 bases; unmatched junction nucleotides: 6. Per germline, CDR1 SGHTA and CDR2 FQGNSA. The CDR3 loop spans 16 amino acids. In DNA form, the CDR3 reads TGTGCCAGCAGCTCTGAGCGGGGGGGCGACAAAAACATTCAGTACTTC. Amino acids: CASSSERGGDKNIQYF.